The rows below give T cell receptor beta chains drawn from one sample of a study of cytomegalovirus exposure and HLA in healthy donors. TCRdb's copy holds only in-frame clones and misses some; the assay was immunoSEQ multiplex PCR. The profile shows about 220,000 clones, over 80% of them singletons. The sequencing input was PBMCs. Source of these receptors: a woman aged 18-29 years in good health and CMV-seronegative. CDR3s include the opening cysteine and the closing phenylalanine or tryptophan. The order of the fields is J gene, clone size, V gene, D gene, CDR3 protein, CDR3 DNA. A D gene is named only where the DNA matches it firmly. Part of the rows lack a size; the others show once, few, many or a class for expanded clones.

TRBJ1-5 | few | TRBV27 | . | CASSFQGYSNQPQHF | TGTGCCAGCAGTTTTCAGGGGTATAGCAATCAGCCCCAGCATTTT
TRBJ1-1 | . | TRBV4-1 | TRBD1 | CASRDGQGNTEAFF | TGCGCCAGCAGGGACGGACAGGGGAACACTGAAGCTTTCTTT
TRBJ2-7 | . | TRBV6-5 | . | CATSVGGDEQYF | TGTGCCACCTCAGTGGGAGGTGATGAGCAGTACTTC
TRBJ1-2 | many | TRBV5-1 | TRBD1 | CASSSGRGQGIDGYTF | TGCGCCAGCAGCTCCGGTAGGGGACAGGGTATCGATGGCTACACCTTC
TRBJ1-5 | few | TRBV18 | TRBD1 | CASSRGQSNQPQHF | TGTGCCAGCTCACGGGGACAGAGCAATCAGCCCCAGCATTTT
TRBJ1-2 | . | TRBV14 | . | CASSQDHRRQYGYTF | TGTGCCAGCAGCCAAGATCACAGGAGACAATATGGCTACACCTTC
TRBJ2-3 | . | TRBV5-4 | . | CASSSGMVGSGTDTQYF | TGTGCCAGCAGCTCCGGTATGGTCGGGAGTGGAACAGATACGCAGTATTTT
TRBJ1-3 | once | TRBV6-5 | . | CASSYSTAGNTIYF | TGTGCCAGCAGTTACTCGACAGCTGGAAACACCATATATTTT
TRBJ2-5 | . | TRBV6-4 | TRBD1 | CASSASGGSKTQYF | TGTGCCAGCAGTGCCTCAGGGGGCTCGAAGACCCAGTACTTC
TRBJ2-7 | . | TRBV27 | . | CASKNRASYEQYF | TGTGCCAGCAAAAACAGGGCGTCCTACGAGCAGTACTTC
TRBJ2-3 | . | TRBV7-3 | . | CASSLRPSHSTDTQYF | TGTGCCAGCAGCTTAAGACCTAGCCATAGCACAGATACGCAGTATTTT
TRBJ2-5 | . | TRBV5-1 | . | CASREYQETQYF | TGCGCCAGCAGAGAGTACCAAGAGACCCAGTACTTC
TRBJ2-1 | . | TRBV2 | TRBD2 | CASSPTPSGSYNEQFF | TGTGCCAGCAGTCCCACCCCTAGCGGCTCCTACAATGAGCAGTTCTTC
TRBJ1-2 | . | TRBV6-1 | . | CASSETRRAINYGYTF | TGTGCCAGCAGTGAAACGAGGCGAGCTATAAACTATGGCTACACCTTC
TRBJ2-1 | . | TRBV18 | . | CASSPDSYNEQFF | TGTGCCAGCTCACCCGACAGCTACAATGAGCAGTTCTTC
TRBJ2-1 | . | TRBV30 | TRBD2 | CAWATLAGPSYNEQFF | TGTGCCTGGGCCACATTAGCGGGACCGTCCTACAATGAGCAGTTCTTC
TRBJ2-5 | . | TRBV5-1 | . | CASSSQAQETQYF | TGCGCCAGCAGCAGCCAAGCGCAAGAGACCCAGTACTTC
TRBJ2-1 | . | TRBV5-1 | . | CASSFFSPYNEQFF | TGCGCCAGCAGCTTTTTCAGTCCTTACAATGAGCAGTTCTTC
TRBJ2-3 | . | TRBV6-1 | . | CASSEAIGGGTQYF | TGTGCCAGCAGTGAAGCTATCGGGGGTGGTACGCAGTATTTT
TRBJ1-4 | . | TRBV27 | TRBD1 | CASSLNARTGFEKLFF | TGTGCCAGCAGTTTAAATGCGCGGACAGGGTTTGAAAAACTGTTTTTT
TRBJ2-2 | . | TRBV29-1 | . | CSVQQRRPTGELFF | TGCAGCGTCCAACAGCGGCGGCCCACCGGGGAGCTGTTTTTT
TRBJ1-2 | . | TRBV5-1 | TRBD1 | CASSVTGELSGYTF | TGCGCCAGCAGCGTGACAGGGGAGCTGAGTGGCTACACCTTC
TRBJ2-3 | . | TRBV6-6 | TRBD2 | CAGRLAGVETDTQYF | TGTGCCGGGAGACTAGCGGGAGTTGAAACAGATACGCAGTATTTT
TRBJ2-1 | . | TRBV18 | TRBD2 | CASSPGTSGYNEQFF | TGTGCCAGCTCACCTGGGACTAGCGGCTACAATGAGCAGTTCTTC
TRBJ1-3 | . | TRBV5-1 | TRBD1 | CASSLDRGSRGNTIYF | TGCGCCAGCAGCCTGGACAGGGGATCGCGTGGAAACACCATATATTTT
TRBJ2-1 | . | TRBV18 | TRBD2 | CASSGTSGIVEQFF | TGTGCCAGCTCCGGGACTAGCGGGATAGTTGAGCAGTTCTTC
TRBJ1-5 | . | TRBV5-1 | TRBD1 | CASSLGDRVHQPQHF | TGCGCCAGCAGCTTGGGGGACAGGGTACATCAGCCCCAGCATTTT
TRBJ1-2 | . | TRBV11-2 | . | CASSLSFGGPPGLGYTF | TGTGCCAGCAGCTTAAGTTTCGGGGGGCCGCCTGGATTAGGCTACACCTTC
TRBJ1-1 | . | TRBV28 | TRBD1 | CASRTGTGDIEAFF | TGTGCCAGCAGGACCGGGACAGGGGATATTGAAGCTTTCTTT
TRBJ2-7 | . | TRBV6-5 | . | CASSYSWAGTYEQYF | TGTGCCAGCAGTTACTCTTGGGCGGGAACCTACGAGCAGTACTTC
TRBJ2-7 | . | TRBV4-1 | TRBD1 | CASSQDLWAFEGTDSIGQYF | TGCGCCAGCAGCCAAGATCTATGGGCATTCGAAGGGACAGATTCCATCGGGCAGTACTTC
TRBJ2-3 | . | TRBV15 | TRBD1 | CATIRDRTPDTQYF | TGTGCCACGATCCGGGACAGGACTCCAGATACGCAGTATTTT
TRBJ1-2 | . | TRBV18 | TRBD1 | CASSPRDRSYGYTF | TGTGCCAGCTCACCAAGGGACAGGTCCTATGGCTACACCTTC
TRBJ1-1 | few | TRBV25-1 | . | CASSTQGNTEAFF | TGTGCCAGCAGTACACAGGGGAACACTGAAGCTTTCTTT
TRBJ1-1 | . | TRBV11-2 | . | CASSPGQNTEAFF | TGTGCCAGCAGCCCGGGACAGAACACTGAAGCTTTCTTT
TRBJ2-3 | . | TRBV4-1 | . | CASSQGPGVGDTQYF | TGCGCCAGCAGCCAAGGGCCCGGAGTAGGAGATACGCAGTATTTT
TRBJ1-1 | . | TRBV2 | TRBD1 | CASSDPPQDRGGVGTEAFF | TGTGCCAGCAGTGATCCCCCCCAAGACAGGGGGGGGGTAGGCACTGAAGCTTTCTTT
TRBJ1-1 | . | TRBV28 | . | CATSGLNMNTEAFF | TGTGCCACCTCAGGACTCAACATGAACACTGAAGCTTTCTTT
TRBJ1-2 | few | TRBV16 | . | CASSHKLGVGYTF | TGTGCCAGCAGCCATAAATTAGGGGTCGGCTACACCTTC
TRBJ2-7 | . | TRBV19 | TRBD2 | CASSLNGLAAYEQYF | TGTGCCAGTAGCTTAAATGGCCTAGCGGCCTACGAGCAGTACTTC
TRBJ1-2 | . | TRBV27 | . | CASMGTWFNGYTF | TGTGCCAGCATGGGGACTTGGTTCAATGGCTACACCTTC
TRBJ2-1 | . | TRBV19 | . | CASRIGGSYNEQFF | TGTGCCAGTAGAATCGGCGGCTCCTACAATGAGCAGTTCTTC
TRBJ1-2 | . | TRBV28 | TRBD1 | CATLDRDNYGYTF | TGTGCCACCTTGGACAGGGACAACTATGGCTACACCTTC
TRBJ1-2 | . | TRBV6-1 | TRBD1 | CASQNRGRYGYTF | TGTGCCAGCCAGAATAGGGGGCGCTATGGCTACACCTTC
TRBJ1-5 | once | TRBV2 | . | CASSGRGQPQHF | TGTGCCAGCAGTGGCCGAGGGCAGCCCCAGCATTTT
TRBJ2-3 | . | TRBV19 | TRBD2 | CASSHTGTSGMRYTQYF | TGTGCCAGTAGCCACACCGGGACTAGCGGGATGCGGTATACGCAGTATTTT
TRBJ1-1 | . | TRBV29-1 | . | CSVEVGGAGAEAFF | TGCAGCGTTGAAGTCGGGGGCGCGGGGGCTGAAGCTTTCTTT
TRBJ2-1 | . | TRBV5-1 | TRBD1 | CASRPGQIYNEQFF | TGCGCCAGCCGACCGGGACAGATCTACAATGAGCAGTTCTTC
TRBJ2-7 | once | TRBV29-1 | . | CSVGLAQTYEQYF | TGCAGCGTTGGGCTAGCGCAAACTTACGAGCAGTACTTC
TRBJ2-5 | . | TRBV29-1 | . | CSVEDRGGRASQETQYF | TGCAGCGTTGAAGATAGGGGGGGAAGAGCTTCCCAAGAGACCCAGTACTTC
TRBJ2-3 | . | TRBV29-1 | . | CSVPSLAGRADTQYF | TGCAGCGTCCCCTCCCTGGCGGGTAGGGCAGATACGCAGTATTTT
TRBJ2-1 | . | TRBV5-8 | TRBD2 | CASSPGPRAGDEQFF | TGTGCCAGCAGCCCGGGCCCGCGGGCGGGGGATGAGCAGTTCTTC
TRBJ2-3 | . | TRBV6-1 | TRBD2 | CASSLAGAVADTQYF | TGTGCCAGCAGCCTAGCGGGAGCGGTTGCTGATACGCAGTATTTT
TRBJ1-1 | . | TRBV2 | . | CASSLGHQNTEAFF | TGTGCCAGCAGTTTGGGACACCAGAACACTGAAGCTTTCTTT
TRBJ1-5 | few | TRBV7-2 | . | CASSLGHNQPQHF | TGTGCCAGCAGCTTAGGGCACAATCAGCCCCAGCATTTT
TRBJ1-5 | . | TRBV11-2 | TRBD1 | CASSLGRGRTQPQHF | TGTGCCAGCAGCTTGGGCAGGGGGCGAACTCAGCCCCAGCATTTT
TRBJ1-1 | . | TRBV6-5 | . | CASSYGGVWDTEAFF | TGTGCCAGCAGTTACGGAGGGGTATGGGACACTGAAGCTTTCTTT